This T cell receptor (beta chain) was identified in a study of regulatory T cells in long-lasting Graves disease. CDR3-region Arm-PCR and iRepertoire HTBI primers produced the TCR beta libraries. TCRdb fed the multiplex PCR reads into MiXCR, producing one record per CDR3 protein. The sample has 600,000 to 650,000 distinct CDR3 sequences; roughly 15% are singletons. From germline, CDR1 is MNHEY and CDR2 SVGEGT. V lost 10 bases and J 3 bases, leaving 10 bases between the germline ends. The CDR3 has 11 amino acids. Time point indicated: newly diagnosed GD, antithyroid drugs for less than 3 months. Extracted RNA from PBMCs served as the source of the TCR library. Tubes containing EDTA received roughly 9 milliliters of drawn peripheral blood. Separately, the same data were catalogued under a study of T cells in Graves' hyperthyroidism and ophthalmopathy. That work states: Stable hyperthyroidism: no ophthalmopathy progression over 18 months of follow-up. For the diagnoses, clinical symptoms, serum thyroxine and TRAb, thyroid ultrasound and orbital computed tomography were used. First-round RT-PCR with HTBI primers amplified the TCR CDR3 region.

The clonotype was recovered from a woman aged 25 to 39 with Graves disease. V gene TRBV6-2 or TRBV6-3 combines with J gene TRBJ2-7; possibly TRBD2 for D (6 bases). The sequenced sample was peripheral blood mononuclear cells (PBMCs), obtained at new diagnosis, from a patient treated with antithyroid drugs. CDR3: CATRGVYEQYF. In DNA, the CDR3 is TGTGCCACTCGCGGGGTCTACGAGCAGTACTTC.